What follows are 9 T cell receptor beta chains derived from one specimen sequenced in a study of regulatory T cells in long-lasting Graves disease. According to the study, TCR beta libraries were built with iRepertoire HTBI primers and CDR3-region Arm-PCR. A single record per CDR3 protein comes from TCRdb applying MiXCR to the multiplex PCR reads. The repertoire consists of roughly 450,000 distinct CDR3 sequences, with around 20% occurring once and the leading ten covering over 7.5%. Time point here: persistent/refractory GD, antithyroid drugs over 5 years with positive TRAb. With RNA extracted from PBMCs as input, the TCR library was made. The input for sequencing was peripheral blood mononuclear cells (PBMCs), taken when the disease was refractory, from a patient treated with antithyroid drugs. The receptor set was obtained from a female donor with Graves disease.

This clonotype has a count of ten or more. The chain recombines TRBV2 with TRBJ2-7; perhaps TRBD2 as D (5 bases). Germline-derived CDR1 and CDR2 are SNHLY and FYNNEI. The CDR3 length is 14 residues. Between the trimmed V and J ends, which lost 7 bases and 4 bases, there was a span of 17 bases. CDR3 sequence reads: CASTRPEDLYEQYF. The CDR3 coding sequence is TGTGCCAGCACCCGCCCGGAGGACCTATACGAGCAGTACTTC.

This clonotype was seen a handful of times. The chain carries TRBV7-9 and TRBJ1-5; D unclear. Deletions cut 1 base from V and 6 bases from J, with 10 bases between. Germline-derived CDR1 and CDR2 are SEHNR and FQNEAQ (reference sequence). The CDR3 is 14 residues long. The CDR3 region is CASSLVGITQPQHF. CDR3 nucleotide sequence: TGTGCCAGCAGCTTAGTTGGAATTACTCAGCCCCAGCATTTT. The variable domain in full, completed from reference TRBV7-9 and TRBJ1-5, reads DTGVSQNPRHKITKRGQNVTFRCDPISEHNRLYWYRQTLGQGPEFLTYFQNEAQLEKSRLLSDRFSAERPKGSFSTLEIQRTEQGDSAMYLCASSLVGITQPQHFGDGTRLSIL.

This clonotype has just one count. This chain joins TRBV27 and TRBJ2-1, with unresolved D. The V end lost 0 bases, the J end lost 5 bases, and 8 bases lay between the germline ends. CDR1 MNHEY and CDR2 SMNVEV come from the germline V gene (reference sequence). This CDR3 is 14 amino acids long. In DNA, the CDR3 is TGTGCCAGCAGTTTATCGAACAGTGACAATGAGCAGTTCTTC. It translates to CASSLSNSDNEQFF.

This clonotype was counted a few times. This chain links TRBV15 with TRBJ2-2; 9 positions agree with TRBD1. Losses at the gene ends were 2 bases for V and 5 bases for J; bases not matched to a gene: 9. From germline, CDR1 is LNHNV and CDR2 YYDKDF (reference sequence). The CDR3 has 17 amino acids. CDR3 in amino acids: CATSRSGTGFGTGELFF. The CDR3 DNA is TGTGCCACCAGCAGAAGCGGGACAGGGTTTGGAACCGGGGAGCTGTTTTTT.

This clonotype was seen at least ten times. V usage is TRBV29-1 and J usage is TRBJ2-5; a weak D match, TRBD1 (6 bases). Trimming cost V 0 bases and J 5 bases, with 16 bases left between them. Germline values: CDR1 SQVTM, CDR2 ANQGSEA. The CDR3 consists of 15 residues. As DNA, the CDR3 is TGCAGCGTTGAAGATAGGGCCAGGGGAATGGAGACCCAGTACTTC. Amino acids: CSVEDRARGMETQYF.

For this clonotype: This may stem from a read error, because a much larger clone lies one nucleotide away. The CDR3 here is CASSLDPSRHEQYF. Written as DNA, the CDR3 is TGTGCCAGCAGTTTAGACCCTTCCCGCCACGAGCAGTACTTC. This rearrangement joins TRBV27 to TRBJ2-7; D ambiguous. Germline CDR1 MNHEY, CDR2 SMNVEV (reference sequence). Trimming shortened V by 2 bases and J by 5 bases, and 13 bases separated the two germline ends. The CDR3 is 14 residues long.

This clonotype came up a few times. The V gene is TRBV28, the J gene TRBJ2-1; 9 bases are shared with TRBD1. CDR3 length: 15 amino acids. V trimming: 5 bases; J trimming: 6 bases; junction bases outside the gene matches: 8. The germline gives CDR1 MDHEN, CDR2 SYDVKM. The CDR3: CASSLTGTGTNEQFF. The CDR3 DNA reads TGTGCCAGCAGTCTAACCGGGACAGGGACCAATGAGCAGTTCTTC.

This clonotype was detected once. V gene TRBV6-1 combines with J gene TRBJ1-4, with 9 bases lining up with TRBD1. Germline V gene lookup returns CDR1 MNHNS and CDR2 SASEGT. This CDR3 spans 15 amino acids. The V segment lost 6 bases and the J segment 7 bases; nucleotides outside the gene matches: 9. The CDR3: CASRSGTGRGEKLFF. DNA for the CDR3: TGTGCCAGCAGATCTGGGACAGGGAGGGGTGAAAAACTGTTTTTT.

V gene TRBV4-1 combines with J gene TRBJ1-2, with D uncertain. The CDR3 runs to 16 residues. Germline V CDR1 and CDR2: MGHRA, YSYEKL. V gave up 0 bases and J gave up 3 bases, with 14 bases separating them. Here the CDR3 reads CASSQDLSRSYYGYTF. CDR3 nucleotide sequence: TGCGCCAGCAGCCAAGATCTTAGCAGGTCCTACTATGGCTACACCTTC.